A single sample gave rise to the 23 T cell receptor beta chains below, sequenced in a study of CD8+ T cells in alopecia areata. Cells pooled from cutaneous lymph nodes were sorted on CD4, CD8alpha, NKG2D, NKG2ACE and other markers. After isolation, RNA underwent reverse transcription to generate cDNA as the sequencing template. TCRdb's copy holds only in-frame clones and misses some; the assay was immunoSEQ multiplex PCR. There are 250,000 or so clones in the sample, none observed a single time. Sequenced sample: CD4+ T cells sorted from a lymph node. These receptors were obtained from a C3H/HeJ mouse with alopecia areata. For the strain, the MHC haplotype given is H2-k.

About this clone itself: Gene names follow the mouse nomenclature. The covered CDR3 bases are TGTGCCAGCAGTTCGGGACTGGGCTACTATGCT. Its protein product is CASSSGLGYYA. The complete CDR3 protein is CASSSGLGYYAEQFF. This rearrangement joins TRBV19 to TRBJ2-1; TRBD2 matches at 9 bases. Read data end 4 residues before the CDR3 end; the end is taken from the germline J gene. Per germline, CDR1 FNHDT and CDR2 SITEND (reference sequence). Germline trimming cut 4 bases from V and 2 bases from J; bases unmatched to any gene: 4. The CDR3 extends over 15 amino acids.

Many counts were recorded for this clone. Gene names denote mouse genes. The CDR3 end falls 4 residues outside the read, so it is completed with the germline J gene. Other DNA sequences in this specimen translate into the identical CDR3. This rearrangement joins TRBV14 to TRBJ1-2; TRBD1 aligns across 9 bases. Germline V gene lookup returns CDR1 SGHDT and CDR2 FRDEAV. The CDR3 is 12 amino acids. J lost 4 bases, V lost 5 bases, and 0 bases had no gene match. Partial CDR3 DNA: TGTGCCAGCAGGACAGGGGGCTCC. Translating gives CASRTGGS. The whole CDR3 protein is CASRTGGSDYTF.

Remarks on this clone: Gene names are mouse gene names. The CDR3 is CASGGTEKDTQYF. The sequenced part of the CDR3 DNA is TGTGCCAGCGGCGGGACAGAAAAAGAC. This chain connects TRBV5 to TRBJ2-5, with 7 positions matching TRBD1. The read is 4 residues too short to cover the CDR3 end, so that end is filled in from the germline J gene. The V gene's germline CDR1 is LGHNA and CDR2 YNLKQL (reference sequence). CDR3 length: 13 amino acids.

Details on this clone: The gene names given are mouse names. The observed sequence ends 4 residues before the CDR3 terminus, with the missing tail filled in from the germline J gene. This sample also contains other DNA sequences that code for the same CDR3. The chain carries TRBV13-2 and TRBJ2-2, with 9 positions matching TRBD2. This CDR3 contains 14 residues. After removal of 2 bases from V and 4 bases from J, the junction contained 0 bases not matched to a gene. Looked up from germline, CDR1 is NNHNN and CDR2 is SYGAGS (reference sequence). The DNA read from the CDR3 is TGTGCCAGCGGTGACTGGGGGGGCACCGGG. Translated: CASGDWGGTG. The full CDR3 is CASGDWGGTGQLYF.

A word on this clone: The genes and germline here are from mouse. The sequenced fragment ends 3 residues before the CDR3 boundary, so the rest is inferred from the germline J gene. The chain joins TRBV13-1 to TRBJ1-6; the match to TRBD1 covers 12 bases. TRBJ1-6 is flagged as an ORF with uncertain function. CDR1 is NSHNY, CDR2 SYGAGN, per germline. Unmatched junction bases numbered 2, after V lost 2 bases and J lost 2 bases. This CDR3 is 17 amino acids long. The DNA read from the CDR3 is TGTGCCAGCAGTGACGGGACAGGGGGCGCCTATAATTCGCCC. Translating it yields CASSDGTGGAYNSP. The full-length CDR3 reads as CASSDGTGGAYNSPLYF.

Points on this clone: Genes here carry mouse names. The sequenced fragment ends 4 residues before the CDR3 boundary, so the rest is inferred from the germline J gene. Other DNA sequences from this sample encode an identical CDR3 as well. The V and J genes are TRBV13-2 and TRBJ2-5; 10 bases are shared with TRBD2. This CDR3 comprises 13 residues. Germline trimming cut 5 bases from V and 3 bases from J; bases unmatched to any gene: 0. CDR1 is NNHNN, CDR2 SYGAGS, per germline (reference sequence). CDR3 residues: CASGLGGQDTQYF. CDR3 DNA (partial): TGTGCCAGCGGACTGGGGGGGCAAGAC.

About this clone: Gene names and germline match the mouse. CDR3 DNA (partial): TGTGCCACTCCGGGACAGTATTCTAGTGCAGAA. Translated, it gives CATPGQYSSAE. The full CDR3 protein is CATPGQYSSAETLYF. The V call is TRBV13-1, the J call TRBJ2-3; TRBD1 aligns across 7 bases. The read finishes 4 residues shy of the CDR3 end, and the germline J gene is used to complete it. The CDR3 is 15 amino acids. With V trimmed by 9 bases and J by 0 bases, 10 bases remained unmatched. Germline CDR1 and CDR2: NSHNY and SYGAGN.

Notes on this clone: A much more abundant neighbour one base away suggests this may be a read error. Germline and genes: mouse. The read finishes 4 residues shy of the CDR3 end, and the germline J gene is used to complete it. The genes are TRBV13-1 and TRBJ2-2, with TRBD1 as a possible D gene (6 bases). The CDR3 consists of 15 residues. Trimming shortened V by 1 base and J by 1 base, and 8 bases separated the two germline ends. Germline values: CDR1 NSHNY, CDR2 SYGAGN. CDR3 sequence: CASSDTGQNTGQLYF. CDR3 bases read: TGTGCCAGCAGTGATACGGGACAAAACACCGGG.

This clone has only a few counts. Each gene name is a mouse one. CDR3 in amino acids: CASSHDRGRNTGQLYF. The sequenced CDR3 bases are TGTGCCAGCAGTCATGACAGGGGGCGAAACACCGGG. This rearrangement joins TRBV13-3 to TRBJ2-2, with TRBD1 matching over 10 bases. From the germline J gene comes the end of the CDR3, since the read stops 4 residues before it. V lost 4 bases and J lost 1; bases outside the gene matches: 4. CDR1 NNHDY and CDR2 SYVADS come from the germline V gene. The length of the CDR3 is 16 residues.

Points on this clone: Gene and germline names: mouse. The missing CDR3 end, 4 residues past where the read stops, is filled in from the germline J gene. The V gene is TRBV5, the J gene TRBJ2-2; D ambiguous. The V gene's germline CDR1 is LGHNA and CDR2 YNLKQL (reference sequence). The CDR3 is 12 amino acids. The V end lost 4 bases, the J end lost 3 bases, and 3 bases lay between the germline ends. The sequenced CDR3 bases are TGTGCCAGCAGCCCTCACACCGGG. It specifies CASSPHTG. The full CDR3 protein reads CASSPHTGQLYF.

The table lists this clone with a few counts. The listed genes are named as in mouse. Incomplete CDR3 DNA: TGTGCCAGCAGTGATACTGGACAGGGCGGTGCAGAA. Protein sequence: CASSDTGQGGAE. The complete CDR3 protein is CASSDTGQGGAETLYF. The chain employs TRBV13-3 and TRBJ2-3, with TRBD1 matching 8 bases. The CDR3 end is not reached by the read, which stops 4 residues before it; the germline J gene fills it in. V shed 1 base, J shed 1 base, and the junction held 5 bases outside the gene matches. The CDR3 is 16 residues long. Per the germline V gene, CDR1 is NNHDY and CDR2 is SYVADS.

This clone was observed a handful of times. Genes here carry mouse names. Read coverage stops 4 residues before the CDR3 terminus; the germline J gene supplies the remainder. The chain combines TRBV17 with TRBJ2-7; TRBD2 matches at 12 bases. J was trimmed by 2 bases and V by 1 base; bases with no gene match: 6. Germline V CDR1 and CDR2: MNHDT, YYDKIL. This CDR3 spans 17 amino acids. Incomplete CDR3 DNA: TGTGCTAGCAGTAGAGGTCCCGGGACTGGGGGGACCTAT. Its protein product is CASSRGPGTGGTY. The full CDR3 is CASSRGPGTGGTYEQYF.

There are a few counts of this clone. Each gene name is a mouse one. With the read ending 4 residues before the CDR3 end, the germline J gene is used to fill in that end. Additional DNA sequences in this sample encode the identical CDR3. The V gene is TRBV5, the J gene TRBJ2-7; D is possibly TRBD1 (5 bases). The germline CDR1 and CDR2 sequences are LGHNA and YNLKQL (reference sequence). The CDR3 is 12 amino acids. The sequenced part of the CDR3 DNA is TGTGCCAGCAGCCTCGACAGATAT. It is translated as CASSLDRY. The complete CDR3 reads CASSLDRYEQYF.

For this clone: Gene labels here are mouse ones. The CDR3 end is not reached by the read, which stops 4 residues before it; the germline J gene fills it in. Other nucleotide sequences in the sample specify the same CDR3. The gene calls are TRBV31 and TRBJ2-5; perhaps TRBD2 as D (7 bases). This CDR3 has 14 residues. The V and J ends lost 0 bases and 3 bases respectively, with 10 bases between them. The germline V gene has CDR1 GKSSPN and CDR2 SITVG. This CDR3 is CAWSLGGRQDTQYF. The DNA read from the CDR3 is TGTGCCTGGAGTCTGGGGGGCCGGCAAGAC.

As for this clone: Mouse germline and gene names are used. The CDR3 is cut off 4 residues early in the read; its end comes from the germline J gene. The same CDR3 also results from other DNA sequences found in this sample. The chain has TRBV14 and TRBJ2-1; a weak D match, TRBD1 (6 bases). Trimming removed 4 bases from V and 4 bases from J, with 9 bases in between. CDR1 is SGHDT, CDR2 FRDEAV, per germline. This CDR3 contains 13 residues. CDR3 sequence reads: CASSQGNYAEQFF. The CDR3 bases that were read are TGTGCCAGCAGTCAGGGGAATTATGCT.

This clone was detected a few times. Genes here carry mouse names. The CDR3 extends 4 residues past the end of the read, so its final part is completed from the germline J gene. This chain uses TRBV13-1 with TRBJ1-2; 7 nucleotides line up with TRBD1. Germline CDR1 is NSHNY and CDR2 is SYGAGN. V dropped 0 bases and J dropped 0; count of bases not matched to a gene: 8. CDR3 length equals 17 residues. This CDR3 is CASSDGPPGTANSDYTF. The sequenced CDR3 bases are TGTGCCAGCAGTGATGGCCCCCCCGGGACAGCAAACTCC.

This clone occurred a few times. Gene names and germline match the mouse. From the germline J gene comes the end of the CDR3, since the read stops 4 residues before it. The genes are TRBV13-2 and TRBJ2-1, with 12 positions matching TRBD2. CDR1 is NNHNN, CDR2 SYGAGS, per germline (reference sequence). CDR3 length: 16 amino acids. V lost 3 bases, J lost 2 bases, and 3 bases stayed unmatched. CDR3 DNA, as far as it was read: TGTGCCAGCGGTGTCCGGGACTGGGGGGACTATGCT. Amino acid sequence: CASGVRDWGDYA. The full-length CDR3 reads as CASGVRDWGDYAEQFF.

This clone was counted between two and nine times. Mouse names are used for the genes. The read falls 4 residues short of the CDR3 end, and the missing part is taken from the germline J gene. V gene TRBV13-3 combines with J gene TRBJ2-4, with D unclear. Looked up from germline, CDR1 is NNHDY and CDR2 is SYVADS. The CDR3 totals 15 residues. V gave up 3 bases and J gave up 1 base, with 12 bases separating them. The sequenced CDR3 bases are TGTGCCAGCAGTGTCCCCCCTGGAGGTCAAAAC. Translated, it gives CASSVPPGGQN. The whole CDR3 reads CASSVPPGGQNTLYF.

This clone was counted between two and nine times. Any gene name here is a mouse gene name. The read gets to within 4 residues of the CDR3 end, and the germline J gene fills in the rest. V and J are TRBV13-1 and TRBJ2-2, with 12 bases identical to TRBD1. Germline V gives CDR1 NSHNY, CDR2 SYGAGN. The CDR3 is 15 amino acids. V was pared by 3 bases and J by 4 bases, with 1 base of the junction left unmatched. The CDR3 loop reads CASSGGQGATGQLYF. Incomplete CDR3 DNA: TGTGCCAGCAGTGGGGGACAGGGGGCCACCGGG.

As to this clone: All gene names here are mouse names. The read gets to within 4 residues of the CDR3 end, and the germline J gene fills in the rest. This chain links TRBV5 with TRBJ2-5; perhaps TRBD1 as D (6 bases). The CDR3 runs 14 residues. Germline lookup yields CDR1 LGHNA and CDR2 YNLKQL (reference sequence). The CDR3 reads CASSPPGTKDTQYF. CDR3 bases read: TGTGCCAGCAGCCCGCCCGGGACAAAAGAC.

On this clone itself: Gene names denote mouse genes. The DNA ends 4 residues before the CDR3 does, and the rest of the CDR3 is filled in from the germline J gene. The V gene is TRBV1, the J gene TRBJ1-2; a weak D match, TRBD1 (5 bases). With 0 bases removed from V and 0 bases from J, the gap between germline ends came to 11 bases. Germline values: CDR1 NSQYPW, CDR2 LRSPGD (reference sequence). The CDR3 has 16 amino acids. The CDR3 bases that were read are TGCACCTGCAGTGCAGATCGGGGGGGGGCAAACTCC. Translating gives CTCSADRGGANS. The whole CDR3 is CTCSADRGGANSDYTF.

This clone was seen a handful of times. Gene names follow the mouse nomenclature. The sequenced fragment ends 4 residues before the CDR3 boundary, so the rest is inferred from the germline J gene. This same CDR3 is encoded by further DNA sequences in the sample. The chain has TRBV31 and TRBJ2-1; maybe TRBD1 (5 bases). The V end was cut by 0 bases, the J end by 1 base, with 10 bases between. CDR1 is GKSSPN, CDR2 SITVG, per germline. The CDR3 loop spans 15 amino acids. The sequenced CDR3 bases are TGTGCCTGGAGTCTTCAGGGCGGGAACTATGCT. This gives the protein CAWSLQGGNYA. The full CDR3 reads CAWSLQGGNYAEQFF.

This clone was seen a few times. Gene names and germline refer to mouse. The observed sequence ends 4 residues before the CDR3 terminus, with the missing tail filled in from the germline J gene. J is TRBJ2-3 and V is TRBV13-3; 8 nucleotides align to TRBD2. This CDR3 contains 15 residues. Looked up from germline, CDR1 is NNHDY and CDR2 is SYVADS. V shed 5 bases, J shed 0 bases, and the junction held 5 bases outside the gene matches. The covered CDR3 bases are TGTGCCAGCAGATCACTGGGGGCTAGTGCAGAA. Protein sequence: CASRSLGASAE. From start to end, the CDR3 is CASRSLGASAETLYF.